This T cell receptor (beta chain) was sequenced in a study of T-cell memory formation after mild COVID-19. A single record per CDR3 protein comes from TCRdb applying MiXCR to the 5' RACE reads. The sample carries under 300,000 distinct CDR3 sequences, about 17% recorded once. CDR1 and CDR2 from the germline V gene are MGHRA and YSYEKL. V lost 6 bases and J 4 bases, leaving 12 bases between the germline ends. The CDR3 is made up of 13 amino acids. The J gene is TRBJ2-5, the V gene TRBV4-1; maybe TRBD2 (7 bases). The clonotype originates from a man aged 18 to 30 who had mild COVID-19 (a few samples of this study predate the infection). Cell type and time point are not known. Sequencing was carried out using PBMCs or a T cell subset sorted from them (not recorded which). The CDR3 bases are TGCGCCAGCAGTCGGGGGGCCTTAGAGACCCAGTACTTC. It specifies CASSRGALETQYF.